Each of the 5 T cell receptor beta chains below was sequenced from the same sample in a study of blood T cell repertoires in COVID-19. Here immunoSEQ multiplex PCR was the method, and the copy in TCRdb shows in-frame clones only, minus some. The table has about 330,000 clones, around 87% seen once. Source material: peripheral blood. All receptors derive from a woman aged 45-60 years with active or convalescent COVID-19.

This clone was seen just once. The chain couples TRBV19 to TRBJ2-3; 8 bases line up with TRBD1. Trimming cost V 7 bases and J 6 bases; bases outside gene matches: 15. The CDR3 loop spans 16 amino acids. The germline V gene encodes CDR1 LNHDA and CDR2 SQIVND (reference sequence). The CDR3 DNA sequence: TGTGCCAGTAATTCCATGACAGGGGTGGGACGGGATACGCAGTATTTT. Its protein is CASNSMTGVGRDTQYF. Based on the CDR3 plus reference TRBV19 and TRBJ2-3, the full variable domain is DGGITQSPKYLFRKEGQNVTLSCEQNLNHDAMYWYRQDPGQGLRLIYYSQIVNDFQKGDIAEGYSVSREKKESFPLTVTSAQKNPTAFYLCASNSMTGVGRDTQYFGPGTRLTVL.

CDR3: CASSQNRNSPYYEQYF. For the CDR3, the DNA is TGCGCCAGCAGCCAGAACAGGAATTCCCCCTATTACGAGCAGTACTTC. This rearrangement joins TRBV4-1 to TRBJ2-7; TRBD1 is a possible D gene (5 bases). Trimming took off 3 bases at V and 4 bases at J, with 19 bases between the two ends. The CDR3 is 16 amino acids. Looked up from germline, CDR1 is MGHRA and CDR2 is YSYEKL.

The chain uses TRBV4-2 and TRBJ2-3; the match to TRBD2 covers 8 bases. The V and J ends lost 3 bases and 2 bases, in that order; junction bases with no gene match: 13. CDR3 length equals 18 residues. Looked up from germline, CDR1 is LGHNA and CDR2 is YNFKEQ. The CDR3: CASSQRLATLTSTDTQYF. Written as DNA, the CDR3 is TGTGCCAGCAGCCAGAGACTAGCGACCTTAACTTCCACAGATACGCAGTATTTT.

V and J are TRBV7-3 and TRBJ1-6, with 7 bases identical to TRBD1. CDR3 size: 17 residues. V shed 0 bases, J shed 7 bases, and the junction held 9 bases outside the gene matches. The germline V gene encodes CDR1 SGHTA and CDR2 FQGTGA. CDR3 nucleotide sequence: TGTGCCAGCAGCTTAACCGGGAGAGGGGGCGAGAATTCACCCCTCCACTTT. Translating gives CASSLTGRGGENSPLHF.

The V call is TRBV5-1, the J call TRBJ2-3, with a tentative D call TRBD2 (5 bases). Germline V gives CDR1 SGHRS, CDR2 YFSETQ. The CDR3 spans 14 residues. Trimming took off 3 bases at V and 2 bases at J, with 10 bases between the two ends. Here the CDR3 reads CASSSLEPTDTQYF. The CDR3 DNA reads as TGCGCCAGCAGCTCACTAGAGCCCACAGATACGCAGTATTTT.